This T cell receptor (beta chain) appears in the sequencing data of a study of response to subunit inactivated influenza vaccine. Notes on the study in general: Authors suggested seasonal influenza vaccinations each recruit few new T cells.

The CDR3 extends over 16 amino acids. V gave up 3 bases and J gave up 4 bases; unmatched junction bases: 8. Germline CDR1 reads SGHTA; CDR2 reads FQGNSA. TCRdb passed the RT-PCR reads through MiXCR, listing each CDR3 protein once. The data show 600,000 to 850,000 distinct CDR3 sequences, 12% to 15% seen once. To note about this clonotype: Its antigen is as yet unknown.

V gene TRBV7-2 combines with J gene TRBJ2-3, with 9 bases fitting TRBD2. The sequence derives from a man aged 45-60 years who received an inactivated influenza vaccine. The input for sequencing was PBMCs from blood, taken roughly 2 weeks before vaccination. The CDR3 sequence: CASSFLAGPASDTQYF. The CDR3 bases are TGTGCCAGCAGCTTTCTAGCGGGGCCAGCTTCAGATACGCAGTATTTT. The full variable domain, in which reference TRBV7-2 and TRBJ2-3 provide the parts outside the CDR3, is GAGVSQSPSNKVTEKGKDVELRCDPISGHTALYWYRQSLGQGLEFLIYFQGNSAPDKSGLPSDRFSAERTGGSVSTLTIQRTQQEDSAVYLCASSFLAGPASDTQYFGPGTRLTVL.